This is a list of T cell receptor beta chains from one sample in a study of regulatory T cells in long-lasting Graves disease. TCRdb re-derived calls from the multiplex PCR reads in MiXCR, one entry per CDR3 protein. The profile covers about 660,000 distinct CDR3 sequences, with around 30% appearing a single time and roughly 46% taken by the ten largest. Source: peripheral blood mononuclear cells (PBMCs), taken when the disease was refractory, from a patient treated with antithyroid drugs. Source of these receptors: a female donor with Graves disease. The CDR3 runs from the conserved cysteine through the conserved F or W. Fields, in order: J gene, D gene, V gene, clone size, CDR3 DNA, CDR3 protein. D genes are given only for firm matches. Size values are once, few and many counts, or a class for expanded clones, and some rows have none.

TRBJ2-2	NA	TRBV12-3/TRBV12-4	few	TGTGCCAGCAGCCTTAAGGAGGGGGGGGAGCTGTTTTTT	CASSLKEGGELFF
TRBJ1-1	TRBD1	TRBV12-3/TRBV12-4	few	TGTGCCAGCAGCCGCGACAGGGTTGCTCGGGAAGCTTTCTTT	CASSRDRVAREAFF
TRBJ1-1	TRBD1	TRBV29-1	few	TGCAGCTACCGCGACAGGGCAAACTTTAACACTGAAGCTTTCTTT	CSYRDRANFNTEAFF
TRBJ2-7	NA	TRBV10-1	many	TGCGCCAGCAGTGACCTTCGATCCGGACGGTACGAGCAGTACTTC	CASSDLRSGRYEQYF
TRBJ2-7	TRBD1	TRBV5-1	NA	TGCGCCAGCCATAGAGGGGGCCAAGGGCCCTACGAGCAGTACTTC	CASHRGGQGPYEQYF
TRBJ2-7	NA	TRBV28	many	TGTGCCAGCAGTTTCCCGGACAGTAAGCAGTACTTC	CASSFPDSKQYF
TRBJ1-2	TRBD1	TRBV29-1	few	TGCAGCGTTGAAGGGGGATTAGGGGGCGGCTATGGCTACACCTTC	CSVEGGLGGGYGYTF
TRBJ2-5	NA	TRBV5-1	NA	TGCGCCAGCAGCTTGGACGTGGATGAGACCCAGTACTTC	CASSLDVDETQYF
TRBJ1-1	NA	TRBV5-1	few	TGCGCCAGCAGTCTTAGCGTCACCAGCACTGAAGCTTTCTTT	CASSLSVTSTEAFF
TRBJ1-2	NA	TRBV7-2	few	TGTGCCAGCAGCTTATGGGCAGCAAGCCATGGCTACACCTTC	CASSLWAASHGYTF
TRBJ1-1	NA	TRBV6-2/TRBV6-3	NA	TGTGCCAGCAGTTCACTCGACACTGAAGCTTTCTTT	CASSSLDTEAFF
TRBJ1-1	NA	TRBV3-1	NA	TGTGCCAGCAGCCAAGCCCGGACAGCCATTACCACCGGGGCTTTCTTT	CASSQARTAITTGAFF
TRBJ2-5	TRBD2	TRBV20-1	NA	TGCAGTGCTAGTAGCGGGAATCAAGAGACCCAGTACTTC	CSASSGNQETQYF
TRBJ2-7	TRBD2	TRBV30	few	TGTGCCTGGAGTGTGACCCGGGGGGGCGAGCAGTACTTC	CAWSVTRGGEQYF
TRBJ1-5	TRBD1	TRBV6-5	NA	TGTGCCAGCAGTTCAACCGGGACAGGGGATCAGCCCCAGCATTTT	CASSSTGTGDQPQHF
TRBJ1-2	NA	TRBV28	few	TGTGCCAGCAGTTTCATGGGGGGCTATGGCTACACCTTC	CASSFMGGYGYTF
TRBJ2-3	NA	TRBV6-1	few	TGTGCCAGCAGTATGGATCGTAGGAGCACAGATACGCAGTATTTT	CASSMDRRSTDTQYF
TRBJ2-5	NA	TRBV6-1	many	TGTGCCACCCTGCGCGCCGGAGAGACCCAGTACTTC	CATLRAGETQYF
TRBJ2-2	TRBD1	TRBV11-2	NA	TGTGCCAGCAGCGCACGGACAGGGGGAGTTTCCGCGAACACCGGGGAGCTGTTTTTT	CASSARTGGVSANTGELFF
TRBJ1-1	TRBD1	TRBV27	few	TGTGCCAGCAGTTACTCCCGGGGACAGGGGGCCAGCACTGAAGCTTTCTTT	CASSYSRGQGASTEAFF
TRBJ2-7	TRBD2	TRBV20-1	few	TGCAGTGCTAGAGCTAGCGGGAGTTTCTACGAGCAGTACTTC	CSARASGSFYEQYF
TRBJ1-5	TRBD1	TRBV20-1	few	TGCAGTGCCCAGGACAGGACCAATCAGCCCCAGCATTTT	CSAQDRTNQPQHF
TRBJ2-7	NA	TRBV11-2	NA	TGTGCCAGCAGCTTAGATCCTAGCTACGAGCAGTACTTC	CASSLDPSYEQYF
TRBJ1-2	NA	TRBV20-1	few	TGCAGTGCTAGAGGTTCCCTCCCTAGCTATGGCTACACCTTC	CSARGSLPSYGYTF
TRBJ1-3	NA	TRBV5-4	NA	TGTGCCAGCAGCTTGGGACAGAGAAACACCATATATTTT	CASSLGQRNTIYF
TRBJ2-7	TRBD2	TRBV6-5	NA	TGTGCCAGCAGTTGGGTAGCGGGAGGCCACGAGCAGTACTTC	CASSWVAGGHEQYF
TRBJ2-7	TRBD1	TRBV4-1	NA	TGCGCCAGCAGCCTACGGACAGGGACGGGGGAGCAGTACTTC	CASSLRTGTGEQYF
TRBJ2-2	NA	TRBV29-1	few	TGCAGCGTTGAAGATTTTTCGGGGCGCACCGGGGAGCTGTTTTTT	CSVEDFSGRTGELFF
TRBJ1-2	NA	TRBV28	many	TGTGCCAGCAGTTTAGCCGGGTATATTAACTATGGCTACACCTTC	CASSLAGYINYGYTF